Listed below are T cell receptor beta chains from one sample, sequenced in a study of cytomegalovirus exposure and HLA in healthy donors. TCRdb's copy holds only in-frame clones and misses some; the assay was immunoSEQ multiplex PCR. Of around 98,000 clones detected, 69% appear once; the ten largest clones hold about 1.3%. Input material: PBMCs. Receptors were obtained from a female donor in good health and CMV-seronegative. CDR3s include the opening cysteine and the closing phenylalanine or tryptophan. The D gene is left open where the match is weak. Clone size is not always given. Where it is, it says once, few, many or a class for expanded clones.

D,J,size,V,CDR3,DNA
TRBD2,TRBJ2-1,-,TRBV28,CASSPPGGRAGNEQFF,TGTGCCAGCAGTCCCCCCGGCGGGAGGGCCGGGAATGAGCAGTTCTTC
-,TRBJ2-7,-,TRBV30,CAWSVLESEQYF,TGTGCCTGGAGTGTACTAGAATCGGAGCAGTACTTC
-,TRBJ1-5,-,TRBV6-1,CASSDGGNSNQPQHF,TGTGCCAGCAGTGATGGGGGGAATAGCAATCAGCCCCAGCATTTT
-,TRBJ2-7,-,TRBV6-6,CASSFGGTREQYF,TGTGCCAGCAGTTTTGGCGGGACTCGCGAGCAGTACTTC
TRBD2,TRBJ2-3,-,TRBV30,CAWEGTGLAGDWDTQYF,TGTGCCTGGGAGGGGACCGGACTAGCGGGGGATTGGGATACGCAGTATTTT
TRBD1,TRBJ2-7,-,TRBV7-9,CSSTQTGGSEQYF,TGTTCCAGCACCCAGACAGGGGGATCCGAGCAGTACTTC
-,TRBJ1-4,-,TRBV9,CASSADTGTGEKLFF,TGTGCCAGCAGCGCTGATACAGGGACGGGTGAAAAACTGTTTTTT
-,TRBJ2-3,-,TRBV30,CAWSRGGTSTDTQYF,TGTGCCTGGAGCCGAGGAGGGACTAGCACAGATACGCAGTATTTT
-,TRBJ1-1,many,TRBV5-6,CASSLLNTEAFF,TGTGCCAGCAGCTTGCTTAACACTGAAGCTTTCTTT
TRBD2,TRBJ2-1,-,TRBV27,CASSPISGDNEQFF,TGTGCCAGCAGTCCCATTAGCGGGGACAATGAGCAGTTCTTC
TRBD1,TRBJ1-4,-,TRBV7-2,CASSQTGTGRTNEKLFF,TGTGCCAGCAGCCAGACCGGGACAGGCCGCACTAATGAAAAACTGTTTTTT
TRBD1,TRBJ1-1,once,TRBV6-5,CASTRQGAPHTEAFF,TGTGCCAGCACCCGACAGGGGGCGCCCCACACTGAAGCTTTCTTT
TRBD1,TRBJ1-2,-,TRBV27,CASTATGDYGYTF,TGTGCCAGCACTGCGACAGGGGACTATGGCTACACCTTC
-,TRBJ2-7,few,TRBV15,CATSRDSSNEQYF,TGTGCCACCAGCAGAGATAGTTCCAACGAGCAGTACTTC
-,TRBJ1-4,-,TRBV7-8,CASSPPRGGTNEKLFF,TGTGCCAGCAGCCCCCCCAGGGGTGGAACTAATGAAAAACTGTTTTTT
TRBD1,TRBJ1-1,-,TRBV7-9,CASSSYRGDLAFF,TGTGCCAGCAGCTCCTACAGGGGAGACCTGGCTTTCTTT
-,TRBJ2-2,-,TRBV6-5,CASSYSQGTGELFF,TGTGCCAGCAGTTACTCTCAGGGGACCGGGGAGCTGTTTTTT
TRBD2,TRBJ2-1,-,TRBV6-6,CASRGAGGPGNEQFF,TGTGCCAGCAGGGGAGCGGGGGGGCCGGGGAATGAGCAGTTCTTC
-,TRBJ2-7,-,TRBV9,CASSVVGGAAYEQYF,TGTGCCAGCAGCGTAGTGGGTGGGGCCGCCTACGAGCAGTACTTC
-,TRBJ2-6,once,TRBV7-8,CASREAGANVLTF,TGTGCCAGCAGAGAGGCTGGGGCCAACGTCCTGACTTTC
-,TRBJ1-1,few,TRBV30,CAWSGIGNTEAFF,TGTGCCTGGAGTGGAATCGGGAACACTGAAGCTTTCTTT
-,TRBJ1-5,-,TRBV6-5,CASSPFGGSNQPQHF,TGTGCCAGCAGTCCGTTTGGAGGAAGCAATCAGCCCCAGCATTTT
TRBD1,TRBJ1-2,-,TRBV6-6,CASSLLTGVDGYTF,TGTGCCAGCAGTTTATTGACAGGGGTCGATGGCTACACCTTC
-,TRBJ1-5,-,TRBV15,CATSRGGGPEQPQHF,TGTGCCACCAGCAGAGGGGGGGGGCCAGAGCAGCCCCAGCATTTT
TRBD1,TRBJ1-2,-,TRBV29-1,CSVEDRWGSYTF,TGCAGCGTTGAGGACAGGTGGGGAAGCTACACCTTC
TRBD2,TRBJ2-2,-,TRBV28,CASTSPGLAPNTGELFF,TGTGCCAGCACCTCCCCGGGACTAGCGCCGAACACCGGGGAGCTGTTTTTT
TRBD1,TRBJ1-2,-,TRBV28,CASTLAQGGIGYTF,TGTGCCAGCACCTTAGCCCAGGGGGGTATTGGCTACACCTTC
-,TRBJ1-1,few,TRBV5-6,CASSSTQGWGTEAFF,TGTGCCAGCAGCTCGACACAGGGCTGGGGCACTGAAGCTTTCTTT
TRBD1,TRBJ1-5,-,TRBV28,CASKLQGENQPQHF,TGTGCCAGCAAGCTCCAGGGGGAGAATCAGCCCCAGCATTTT
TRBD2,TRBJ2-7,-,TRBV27,CASTGTSGTDEQYF,TGTGCCAGCACCGGGACTAGCGGGACAGACGAGCAGTACTTC
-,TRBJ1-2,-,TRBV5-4,CASSQTAQDYGYTF,TGTGCCAGCAGCCAAACGGCGCAGGACTATGGCTACACCTTC
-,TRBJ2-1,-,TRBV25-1,CASRGLSSYNEQFF,TGTGCCAGCAGGGGACTGAGCTCCTACAATGAGCAGTTCTTC
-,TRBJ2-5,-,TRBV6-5,CASSYSASQAAYF,TGTGCCAGCAGTTACTCCGCTAGCCAGGCTGCGTACTTC
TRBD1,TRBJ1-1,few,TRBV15,CATSTPGQGGMGTEAFF,TGTGCCACCAGCACCCCAGGACAGGGTGGTATGGGGACTGAAGCTTTCTTT
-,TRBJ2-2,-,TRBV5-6,CASSRQIYTGELFF,TGTGCCAGCAGCCGACAGATTTACACCGGGGAGCTGTTTTTT
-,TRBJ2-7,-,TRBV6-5,CASSYSATIPNEQYF,TGTGCCAGCAGTTACTCTGCGACTATCCCCAACGAGCAGTACTTC
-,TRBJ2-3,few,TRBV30,CAWKVGRGIDTQYF,TGTGCCTGGAAAGTTGGCCGGGGGATAGATACGCAGTATTTT